A single T cell receptor beta chain is shown here with its context. Data came from immunoSEQ multiplex PCR; TCRdb stores just in-frame clones and leaves some out. Of approximately 77,000 clones in the sample, under 95% are singletons; the top ten hold approximately 11%. Prior autoimmune disease or systemic immunosuppression barred patients. The entry originates in a study of OX40 agonist ivuxolimab in advanced cancers. For the study at large: Previous treatment with anti-PD-1, anti-PD-L1 or anti-CTLA-4 therapy was allowed; under 50% had received some. Among those treated, three patients had partial responses, one with hepatocellular carcinoma and two with cutaneous melanoma.

This CDR3 has 14 residues. Germline V CDR1 and CDR2: LNHDA, SQIVND (reference sequence). The V end lost 2 bases, the J end lost 4 bases, and 9 bases lay between the germline ends. This TCR came from an adult with an advanced solid tumor such as melanoma, head and neck, liver or kidney cancer. J is TRBJ1-5 and V is TRBV19; D uncertain. This specimen consisted of CD4+ or CD8+ T cells sorted from blood, obtained in a trial of the OX40 agonist ivuxolimab. CDR3 amino acids: CASSITLGNQPQHF. The CDR3 DNA reads as TGTGCCAGTAGTATAACCTTAGGTAATCAGCCCCAGCATTTT.